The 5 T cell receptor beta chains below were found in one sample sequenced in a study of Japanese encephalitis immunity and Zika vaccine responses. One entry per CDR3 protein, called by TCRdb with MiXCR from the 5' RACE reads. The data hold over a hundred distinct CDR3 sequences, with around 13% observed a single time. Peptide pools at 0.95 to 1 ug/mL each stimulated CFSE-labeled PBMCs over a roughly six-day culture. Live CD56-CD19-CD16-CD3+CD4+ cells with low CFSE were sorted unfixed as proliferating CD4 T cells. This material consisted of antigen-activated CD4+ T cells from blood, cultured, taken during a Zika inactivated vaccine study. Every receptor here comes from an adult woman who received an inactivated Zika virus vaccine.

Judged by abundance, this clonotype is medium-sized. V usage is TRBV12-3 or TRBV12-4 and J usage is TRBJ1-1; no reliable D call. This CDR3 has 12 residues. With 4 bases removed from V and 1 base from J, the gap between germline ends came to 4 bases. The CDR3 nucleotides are TGTGCCAGCAGTTCCACGAACACTGAAGCTTTCTTT. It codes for CASSSTNTEAFF.

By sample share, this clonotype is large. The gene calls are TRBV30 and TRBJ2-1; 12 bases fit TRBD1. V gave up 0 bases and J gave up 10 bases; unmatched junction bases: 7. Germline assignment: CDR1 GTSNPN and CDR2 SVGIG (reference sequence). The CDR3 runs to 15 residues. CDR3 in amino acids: CAWSVRGQGAGEQFF. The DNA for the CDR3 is TGTGCCTGGAGTGTTCGGGGACAGGGGGCCGGGGAGCAGTTCTTC.

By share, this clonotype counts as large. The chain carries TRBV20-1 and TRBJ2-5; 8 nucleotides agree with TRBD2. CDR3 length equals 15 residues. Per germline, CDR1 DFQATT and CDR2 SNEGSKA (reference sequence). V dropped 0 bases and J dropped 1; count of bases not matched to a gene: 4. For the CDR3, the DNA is TGCAGTGCTAGAGAAGCGGGGGAAATCCAAGAGACCCAGTACTTC. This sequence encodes CSAREAGEIQETQYF.

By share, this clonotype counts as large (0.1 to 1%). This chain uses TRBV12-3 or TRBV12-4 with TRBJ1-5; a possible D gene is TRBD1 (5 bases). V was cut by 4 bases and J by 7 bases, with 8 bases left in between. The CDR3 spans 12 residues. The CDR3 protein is CASSSGRQPQHF. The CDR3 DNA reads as TGTGCCAGCAGTTCAGGGCGGCAGCCCCAGCATTTT.

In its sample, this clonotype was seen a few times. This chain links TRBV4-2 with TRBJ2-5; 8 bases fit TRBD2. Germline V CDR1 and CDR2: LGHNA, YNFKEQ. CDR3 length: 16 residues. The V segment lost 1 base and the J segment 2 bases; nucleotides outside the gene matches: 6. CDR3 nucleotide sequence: TGTGCCAGCAGCCAAGCAGCGGGGGAGCAACAAGAGACCCAGTACTTC. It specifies CASSQAAGEQQETQYF.